The 8 T cell receptor beta chains below all came from one sample that was sequenced in a study of blood T cell repertoires in COVID-19. Generated by immunoSEQ multiplex PCR, the TCRdb table keeps only in-frame clones and is missing some. The sample contains about 350,000 clones, roughly 86% of which appear only once. Sequencing was performed on PBMCs or T cells enriched from blood (not recorded which). The receptors derive from a woman in her 30s who had been exposed to COVID-19.

This rearrangement joins TRBV6-4 to TRBJ2-1, with 10 bases lining up with TRBD2. J was trimmed by 4 bases and V by 5 bases; bases with no gene match: 5. The CDR3 loop spans 15 amino acids. Per the germline V gene, CDR1 is MRHNA and CDR2 is SNTAGT. DNA of the CDR3: TGTGCCAGCAGTTTCCTAGCGGGGGAGTACAATGAGCAGTTCTTC. It translates to CASSFLAGEYNEQFF.

The chain carries TRBV3-1 (or the pseudogene TRBV3-2) and TRBJ2-1; 9 nucleotides line up with TRBD1. Looked up from germline, CDR1 is LGHDT and CDR2 is YNNKEL (reference sequence). The J segment lost 4 bases and the V segment lost 4 bases, leaving 8 bases of the junction unmatched. This CDR3 has 16 residues. The CDR3 sequence: CASSPGQGFLYNEQFF. The DNA for the CDR3 is TGTGCCAGCAGCCCGGGACAGGGATTTTTATACAATGAGCAGTTCTTC.

The genes are TRBV7-9 and TRBJ2-1, with TRBD2 matching 8 bases. Trimming cost V 0 bases and J 2 bases; bases outside gene matches: 3. CDR3 size: 16 residues. Germline V CDR1 and CDR2: SEHNR, FQNEAQ (reference sequence). CDR3 sequence reads: CASSLASGSPYNEQFF. In nucleotides, the CDR3 is TGTGCCAGCAGCTTAGCAAGCGGGAGCCCCTACAATGAGCAGTTCTTC.

This sequence joins TRBV7-6 and TRBJ2-5, with D possibly matching TRBD2 (6 bases). V was cut by 0 bases and J by 2 bases, with 13 bases left in between. CDR1 is SGHVS, CDR2 FNYEAQ, per germline. CDR3 length equals 16 residues. This CDR3 is CASSLAFGGSQETQYF. The DNA of the CDR3 is TGTGCCAGCAGCTTAGCCTTTGGGGGGTCTCAAGAGACCCAGTACTTC.

This clone has ten or more counts. The chain carries TRBV19 and TRBJ2-7, with 8 nucleotides matching TRBD2. Germline CDR1 reads LNHDA; CDR2 reads SQIVND (reference sequence). This CDR3 is built from 15 residues. Trimming removed 5 bases from V and 3 bases from J; junction bases left unmatched: 9. In DNA form, the CDR3 reads TGTGCCAGTAGTTCTTCGGGACTAGGGGGCTACGAGCAGTACTTC. Translation: CASSSSGLGGYEQYF. Filled out from reference TRBV19 and TRBJ2-7, the complete variable domain reads DGGITQSPKYLFRKEGQNVTLSCEQNLNHDAMYWYRQDPGQGLRLIYYSQIVNDFQKGDIAEGYSVSREKKESFPLTVTSAQKNPTAFYLCASSSSGLGGYEQYFGPGTRLTVT.

This chain links TRBV28 with TRBJ2-3, with 10 bases fitting TRBD2. Trimming cost V 4 bases and J 1 base; bases outside gene matches: 8. The CDR3 is 17 amino acids. Germline CDR1 is MDHEN and CDR2 is SYDVKM. The CDR3 nucleotides are TGTGCCAGCAGTTCCCGAGCGGGAGGGATGGGCACAGATACGCAGTATTTT. Its translation is CASSSRAGGMGTDTQYF.

The chain uses TRBV28 and TRBJ2-2; D gene ambiguous. Trimming shortened V by 2 bases and J by 2 bases, and 9 bases separated the two germline ends. CDR1 and CDR2 (germline): MDHEN, SYDVKM. This CDR3 is built from 15 residues. This chain's CDR3 is CASSLEADNTGELFF. The DNA for the CDR3 is TGTGCCAGCAGTTTAGAGGCCGATAACACCGGGGAGCTGTTTTTT.

The chain couples TRBV6-5 to TRBJ1-3, with unresolved D. Trimming cost V 5 bases and J 4 bases, with 12 bases left between them. The CDR3 loop spans 14 amino acids. Germline CDR1 reads MNHEY; CDR2 reads SVGAGI. CDR3 residues: CASSRARGGNTIYF. The CDR3 nucleotides read TGTGCCAGCAGTCGGGCCCGGGGAGGAAACACCATATATTTT.